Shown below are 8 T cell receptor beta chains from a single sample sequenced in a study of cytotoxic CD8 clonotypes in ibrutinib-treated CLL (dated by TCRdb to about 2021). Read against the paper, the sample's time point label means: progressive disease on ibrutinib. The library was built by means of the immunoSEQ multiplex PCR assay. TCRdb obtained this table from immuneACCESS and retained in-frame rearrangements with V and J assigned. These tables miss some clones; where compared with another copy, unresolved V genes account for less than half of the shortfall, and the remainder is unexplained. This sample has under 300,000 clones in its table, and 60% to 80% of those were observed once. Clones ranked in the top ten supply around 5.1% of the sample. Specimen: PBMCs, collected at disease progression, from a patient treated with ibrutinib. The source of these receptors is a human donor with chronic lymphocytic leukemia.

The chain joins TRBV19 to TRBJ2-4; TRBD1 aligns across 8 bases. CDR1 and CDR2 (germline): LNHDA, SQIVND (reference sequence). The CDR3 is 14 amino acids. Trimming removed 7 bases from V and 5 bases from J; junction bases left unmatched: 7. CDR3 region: CASNMDRAQNIQYF. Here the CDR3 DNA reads TGTGCCAGTAACATGGACAGGGCCCAAAACATTCAGTACTTC.

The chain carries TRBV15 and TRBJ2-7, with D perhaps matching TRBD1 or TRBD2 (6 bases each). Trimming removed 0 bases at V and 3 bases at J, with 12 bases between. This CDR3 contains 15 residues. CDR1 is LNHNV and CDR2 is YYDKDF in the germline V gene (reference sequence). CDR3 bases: TGTGCCACCAGCAGAGATTGGGGGGCTGGCTACGAGCAGTACTTC. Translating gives CATSRDWGAGYEQYF.

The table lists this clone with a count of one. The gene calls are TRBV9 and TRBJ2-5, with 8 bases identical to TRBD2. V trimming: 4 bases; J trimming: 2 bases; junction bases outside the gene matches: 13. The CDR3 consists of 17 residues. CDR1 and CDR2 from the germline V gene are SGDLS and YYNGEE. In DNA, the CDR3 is TGTGCCAGCAGCCCGTCGGTACTAGCGGAGATTCAAGAGACCCAGTACTTC. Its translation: CASSPSVLAEIQETQYF.

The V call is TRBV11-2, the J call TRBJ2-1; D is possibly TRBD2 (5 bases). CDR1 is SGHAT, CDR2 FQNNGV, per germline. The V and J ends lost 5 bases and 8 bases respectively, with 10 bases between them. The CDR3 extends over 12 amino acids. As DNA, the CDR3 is TGTGCCAGCAGCCCAGACTATTATGAGCAGTTCTTC. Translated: CASSPDYYEQFF.

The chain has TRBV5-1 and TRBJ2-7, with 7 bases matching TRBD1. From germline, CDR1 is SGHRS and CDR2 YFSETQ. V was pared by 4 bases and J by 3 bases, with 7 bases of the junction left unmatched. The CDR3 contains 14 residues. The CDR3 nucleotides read TGCGCCAGCAGCAGTACAGGGGCGATCTACGAGCAGTACTTC. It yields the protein CASSSTGAIYEQYF.

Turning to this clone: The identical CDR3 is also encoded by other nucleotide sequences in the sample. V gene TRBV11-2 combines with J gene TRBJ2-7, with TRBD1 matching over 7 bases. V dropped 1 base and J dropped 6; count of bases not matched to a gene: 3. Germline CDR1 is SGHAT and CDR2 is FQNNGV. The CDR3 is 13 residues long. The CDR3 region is CASSLGTGGEQYF. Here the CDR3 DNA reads TGTGCCAGCAGCTTAGGGACAGGTGGCGAGCAGTACTTC.

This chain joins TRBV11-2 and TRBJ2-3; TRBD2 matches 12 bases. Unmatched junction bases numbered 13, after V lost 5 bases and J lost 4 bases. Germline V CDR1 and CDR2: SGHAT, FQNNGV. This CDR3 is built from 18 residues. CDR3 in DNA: TGTGCCAGCAGCCGAACTAGCGGGGGGACGCGACCTTCAGATACGCAGTATTTT. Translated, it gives CASSRTSGGTRPSDTQYF. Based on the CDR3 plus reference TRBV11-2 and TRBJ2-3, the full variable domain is EAGVAQSPRYKIIEKRQSVAFWCNPISGHATLYWYQQILGQGPKLLIQFQNNGVVDDSQLPKDRFSAERLKGVDSTLKIQPAKLEDSAVYLCASSRTSGGTRPSDTQYFGPGTRLTVL.

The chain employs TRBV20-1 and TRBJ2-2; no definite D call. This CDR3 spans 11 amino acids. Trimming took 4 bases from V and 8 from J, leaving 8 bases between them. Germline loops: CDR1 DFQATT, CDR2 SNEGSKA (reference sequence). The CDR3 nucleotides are TGCAGTGCTATTCACGGGGGGGAGCTGTTTTTT. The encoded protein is CSAIHGGELFF.